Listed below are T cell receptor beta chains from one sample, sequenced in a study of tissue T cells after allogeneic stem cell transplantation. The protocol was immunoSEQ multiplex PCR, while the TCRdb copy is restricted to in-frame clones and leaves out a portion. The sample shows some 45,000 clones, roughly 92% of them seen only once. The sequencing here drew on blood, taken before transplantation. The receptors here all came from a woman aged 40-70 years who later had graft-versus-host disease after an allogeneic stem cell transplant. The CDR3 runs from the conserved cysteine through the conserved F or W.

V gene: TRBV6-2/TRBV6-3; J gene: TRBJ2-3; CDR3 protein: CASSYGSGQSTDTQYF
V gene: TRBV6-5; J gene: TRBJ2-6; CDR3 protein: CASRTAGANVLTF
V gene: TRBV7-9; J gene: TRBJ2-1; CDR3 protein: CASSKYSGINSNEQFF
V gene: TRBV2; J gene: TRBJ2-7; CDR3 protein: CASSSSGRASTYEQYF
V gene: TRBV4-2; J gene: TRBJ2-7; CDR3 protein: CASSQPLGSDEQYF
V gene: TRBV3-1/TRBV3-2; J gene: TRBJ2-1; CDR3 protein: CASSQDGGGPSNEQFF
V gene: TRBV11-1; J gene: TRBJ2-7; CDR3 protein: CASSPRLAGDEQYF
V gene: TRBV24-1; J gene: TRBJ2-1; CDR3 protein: CATSDYRGTEQFF
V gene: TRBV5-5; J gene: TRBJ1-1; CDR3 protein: CASSGRNTEAFF
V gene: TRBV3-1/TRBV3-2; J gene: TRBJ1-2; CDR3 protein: CASSPHLMEGYTF
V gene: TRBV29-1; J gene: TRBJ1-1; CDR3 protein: CSVEEGGNTEAFF
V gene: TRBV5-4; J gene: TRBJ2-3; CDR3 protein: CASSHSRAGGTDTQYF
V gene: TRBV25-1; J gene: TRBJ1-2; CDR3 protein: CASRGQGYYGYTF
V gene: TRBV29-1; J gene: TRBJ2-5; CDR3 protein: CSVPADPTWETQYF
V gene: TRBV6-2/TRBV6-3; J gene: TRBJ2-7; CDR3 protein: CASSPSGRNYEQYF
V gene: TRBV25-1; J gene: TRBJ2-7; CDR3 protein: CASSASGTYEQYF
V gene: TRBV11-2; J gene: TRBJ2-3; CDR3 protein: CASSPPAGAIDTQYF
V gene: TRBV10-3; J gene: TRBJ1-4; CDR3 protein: CAISEDRPEKLFF
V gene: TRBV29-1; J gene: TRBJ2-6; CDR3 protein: CSGQLPGANVLTF
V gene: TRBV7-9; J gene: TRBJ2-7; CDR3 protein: CASSLQGSGIYEQYF
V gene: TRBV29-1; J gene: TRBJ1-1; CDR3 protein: CSVEDLSGIEAFF
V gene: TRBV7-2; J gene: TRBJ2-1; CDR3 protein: CASSPWTGNNEQFF
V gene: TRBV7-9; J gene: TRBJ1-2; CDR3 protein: CASSSRAAPNYGYTF
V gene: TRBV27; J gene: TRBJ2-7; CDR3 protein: CASRGPGYEQYF
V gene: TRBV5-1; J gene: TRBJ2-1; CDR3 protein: CASSFEGSSYNEQFF
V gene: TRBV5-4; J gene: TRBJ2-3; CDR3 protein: CASRLHGGSTDTQYF
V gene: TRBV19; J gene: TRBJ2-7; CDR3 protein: CASSMYRGSYEQYF
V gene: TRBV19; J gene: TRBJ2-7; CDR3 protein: CASSIGSGSYEQYF
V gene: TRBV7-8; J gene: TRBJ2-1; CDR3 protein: CASSPGLNEQFF
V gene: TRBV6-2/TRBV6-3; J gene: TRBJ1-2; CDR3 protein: CASSYSGGRYGYTF
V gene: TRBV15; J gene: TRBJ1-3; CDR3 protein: CATSRDITGGNTIYF
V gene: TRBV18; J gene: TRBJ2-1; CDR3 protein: CASSTPGLALLEQFF
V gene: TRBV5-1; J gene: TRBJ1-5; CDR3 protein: CASSLSPGKQPQHF
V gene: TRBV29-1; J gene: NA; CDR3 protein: CSVESGRGNEQYF
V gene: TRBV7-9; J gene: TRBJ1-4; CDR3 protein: CASSSGQGMVGEKLFF
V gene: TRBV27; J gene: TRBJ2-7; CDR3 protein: CASRPLTSGSYEQYF
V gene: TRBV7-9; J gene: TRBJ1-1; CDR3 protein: CASSATGRVTEAFF
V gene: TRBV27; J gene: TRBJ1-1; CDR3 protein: CASRSRMRENTEAFF
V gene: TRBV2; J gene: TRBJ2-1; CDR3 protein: CASSVGGPRGNEQFF
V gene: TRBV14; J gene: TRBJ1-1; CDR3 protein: CASSQEGTETAWDTEAFF
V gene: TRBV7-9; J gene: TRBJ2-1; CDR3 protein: CASSLGGAGAPYNEQFF
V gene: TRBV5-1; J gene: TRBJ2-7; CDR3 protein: CASSSSGINYEQYF
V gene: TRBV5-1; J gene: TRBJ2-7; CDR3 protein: CASSLVVQPSPYEQYF
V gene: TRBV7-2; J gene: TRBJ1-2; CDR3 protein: CASSLGGSSSDYGYTF
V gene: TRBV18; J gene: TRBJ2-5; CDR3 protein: CASSPRVRGKETQYF
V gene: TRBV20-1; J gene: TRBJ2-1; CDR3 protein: CSASVSRPYNEQFF
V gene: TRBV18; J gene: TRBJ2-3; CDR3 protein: CASSPMVAGAQDTQYF
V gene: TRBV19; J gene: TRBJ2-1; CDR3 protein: CASKWTGDGYNEQFF